This T cell receptor beta chain originates from a study of shared clonotypes between healthy human individuals (TCRdb year 2020). About the study as a whole: The cohort included three men and two women between 18 and 49 years of age. For each donor, three plates each were used for CD4 naive and CD4 memory, two plates were used for CD8 naive, and one plate was used for CD8 memory. The study deeply sequenced blood TCR repertoires of five healthy adults to estimate repertoire size and the extent of clonotype sharing between individuals. Libraries were prepared and TCR repertoires were sequenced by different laboratories using diverse techniques, in order to increase sequencing depth and limit assay-specific biases. Leukapheresis yielded between about 0.8 and 8.9 billion PBMCs per donor.

The germline V gene specifies WSHSY as CDR1 and SAAADI as CDR2. The V end gives up 6 bases and the J end 5 bases, leaving 3 bases in the junction not matched to a gene. Taken from cysteine to phenylalanine, the CDR3 has 15 residues. Only the CDR3 DNA is retained, 45 bases long and in frame from the first base. Remarks on this clone: Its antigen specificity is not known. There are no base qualities to consult, and no much larger clone falls within one base.

The study at large found these results: Rarefaction of sorted-subset datasets indicated incomplete sequencing despite the large sequencing depth. Larger estimated clonotype richness was generally found for naive subsets than for memory subsets. Sampling was limited to blood, and TCR repertoires in tissue likely differ from TCR repertoires in blood. Higher generation probabilities were observed for clonotypes shared by all four sorted-subset donors than for non-shared clonotypes. Based on pairwise subsampling, the degree of clonotype sharing among donors was expected to be affected by sequencing depth. Because the study included only a small number of donors, the genetic and exposure-history diversity represented was limited. When several donors were compared, the shared fraction of clonotypes was about 5.4% for naive CD4, roughly 3.4% for naive CD8, roughly 2.5% for memory CD4, and under 0.5% for memory CD8.

The donors were healthy, HIV-negative adults with no recently reported acute infections or vaccinations. Only Caucasian adults living in Nashville, Tennessee, USA were represented among the donors. CD4+ T cells were enriched through magnetic negative selection, after which naive cells were positively selected on CD45RA and the remaining negative fraction served as the memory subset. After blood collection by leukapheresis, PBMCs were isolated using Ficoll-Histopaque density gradient centrifugation and then cryopreserved in the vapor phase of liquid nitrogen. Analytical flow cytometry was used to check the purity and quantity of every magnetically sorted T cell population. Each sorted fraction had its genomic DNA isolated and then quantified by UV absorbance on a Nanodrop 2000c. Using the deep immunoSEQ assay, TCR CDR3 regions were amplified from genomic DNA by multiplex PCR. For each cell subset, the extracted genomic DNA was distributed evenly across all wells of several immunoSEQ 96-well plates, and each plate served as one replicate. For sorted subsets, roughly 0.2 ug genomic DNA, equal to some 30,000 T cell genomes, was loaded into each replicate PCR. The purified libraries were quantified using a Qubit 3.0 fluorometer, sized with a Bioanalyzer 2100, and then quantified again using the KAPA Library Quantification kit. Each immunoSEQ 96-well plate was sequenced on its own single-read 150-cycle Illumina NextSeq 550 flow cell. The authors processed their data as follows. The immunoSEQ output contained only junctional sequences without quality scores, so filtering could not match that applied to full-length reads. To assign V/J genes and CDR3, sequences were annotated against IMGT germline references using PyIR, a Python wrapper for IgBLAST v1.9. Reads were filtered out if the reads had weak V/J assignments (E-value above 1e-6), no CDR3, stop codons, out-of-frame junctions, or ambiguous translated residues. V3J clonotypes were defined by identical inferred V gene, J gene, and CDR3 amino acid sequence. To compute the percentage overlap between repertoires, the number of shared unique clonotypes was divided by the size of the smaller repertoire. Three approaches were used to assess repertoire richness: RTK rarefaction, the Chao1 estimator, and Recon v2.1 estimates of unobserved clonotypes. Generation probabilities were computed with OLGA for all TCRbeta clonotypes obtained by the gDNA method from four donors. In TCRdb, the immuneACCESS table is reduced to in-frame sequences with V and J assigned. These tables do not hold every clone; where another copy was compared, an unresolved V gene accounts for under half, and the others remain unexplained. That table furnishes V, J and clone size, whereas the DNA furnished D and trimming. The sample table holds 850,000 to 1,200,000 clones, of which 65% to 80% were seen once. The top ten clones comprise about 1.5% of the sample.

This TCR came from a man between 18 and 35 years old in good health. The specimen was memory CD4+ T cells sorted from blood. Sample cell subset or site, as interpreted from the label and publication: CD45RA-negative fraction. Here the chain combines TRBV10-2 and TRBJ2-1, with TRBD2 matching 14 junction bases. The CDR3 amino acid sequence is: CASRWTSGRNNEQFF. DNA sequence: TGCGCCAGCAGATGGACTAGCGGGAGGAACAATGAGCAGTTCTTC.